The clone carrying this T cell receptor beta chain was seen once. Its matching antigen is unknown. One junction end disagrees with the germline gene, perhaps due to a read error. The protocol was immunoSEQ multiplex PCR, while the TCRdb copy is restricted to in-frame clones and leaves out a portion. The top ten hold 0.3% to 0.35% of the sample, which has about 90,000 clones, approximately 90% seen once. This entry belongs to a study of graft-versus-host responses after intestinal transplantation. The CDR3 sequence is 13 residues long. Germline V gene sequence: CDR1 SEHNR, CDR2 FQNEAQ (reference sequence).

This sequence originates from a human donor who was the organ donor for an intestinal transplant. The rearrangement uses TRBV7-9 and TRBJ1-1; TRBD1 is a possible D gene (6 bases). The input for sequencing was unstimulated CD4+ T cells sorted from spleen or lymph node cells, taken before transplant. The CDR3 nucleotides are TGTGCCAGCAGCTCCGACAGGAACTCTGAAGCTTTCTTT. Translation: CASSSDRNSEAFF.